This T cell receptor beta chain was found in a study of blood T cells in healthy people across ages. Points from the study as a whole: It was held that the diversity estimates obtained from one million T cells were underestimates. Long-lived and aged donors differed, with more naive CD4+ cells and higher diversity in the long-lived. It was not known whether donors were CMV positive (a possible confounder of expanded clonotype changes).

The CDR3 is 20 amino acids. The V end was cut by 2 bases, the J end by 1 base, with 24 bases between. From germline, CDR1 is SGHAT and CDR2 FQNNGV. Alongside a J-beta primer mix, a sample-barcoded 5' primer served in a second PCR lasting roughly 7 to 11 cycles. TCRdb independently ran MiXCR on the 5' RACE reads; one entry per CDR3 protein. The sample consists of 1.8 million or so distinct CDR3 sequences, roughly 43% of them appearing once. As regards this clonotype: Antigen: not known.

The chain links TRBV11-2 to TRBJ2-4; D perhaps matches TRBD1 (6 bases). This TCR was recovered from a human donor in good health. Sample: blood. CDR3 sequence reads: CASSLTWGLSHIAAKNIQYF. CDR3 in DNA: TGTGCCAGCAGCTTAACCTGGGGGCTGAGCCATATTGCGGCCAAAAACATTCAGTACTTC.